The clone carrying this TCR beta chain was counted a single time. It was with random hexamers that about 0.45 to 1 ug RNA was reverse transcribed. In TCRdb, the immunoSEQ multiplex PCR reads were re-called with MiXCR into one record per CDR3 protein. Among fewer than 200,000 distinct CDR3 sequences listed, 90% to 95% were seen once. Bulk CD8+ and CD4+ cells came from magnetic negative isolation; CD8+ TEMRA by FACS. This entry is derived from a study of CD8 T cells in Susac syndrome. This CDR3 has 13 amino acids. Trimming cost V 3 bases and J 5 bases, with 10 bases left between them. Germline CDR1 MGHRA, CDR2 YSYEKL.

The sequence derives from a human donor in good health. Sequencing was carried out using CD4+ T cells from PBMCs. The chain combines TRBV4-1 with TRBJ2-5; no clear D gene. CDR3: CASSQLFWETQYF. The CDR3 nucleotides read TGCGCCAGCAGCCAGCTCTTTTGGGAGACCCAGTACTTC.